Listed below are T cell receptor beta chains from one sample, sequenced in a study of cytomegalovirus exposure and HLA in healthy donors. The method was immunoSEQ multiplex PCR; TCRdb's version includes in-frame clones alone and lacks a portion of them. The sample records about 110,000 clones, about 86% being singletons. Sequenced sample: PBMCs. The receptors derive from a woman aged 30 to 39 in good health and CMV-seronegative. The CDR3 runs from the conserved cysteine through the conserved F or W. Fields, in order: J gene, clone size, V gene, D gene, CDR3 DNA, CDR3 protein. D genes are given only for firm matches. Some rows mark clone size as missing; the rest say once, few, many or name a class of expanded clone.

J: TRBJ2-4
size: -
V: TRBV5-5
D: TRBD2
DNA: TGTGCCAGCAGCCGAAGCGGGAGGGGGTTGGAAAACATTCAGTACTTC
CDR3: CASSRSGRGLENIQYF

J: TRBJ2-3
size: -
V: TRBV7-2
D: -
DNA: TGTGCCAGCAGCTTAGTTTTTCGGCGGGGTAGCACAGATACGCAGTATTTT
CDR3: CASSLVFRRGSTDTQYF

J: TRBJ2-2
size: -
V: TRBV27
D: -
DNA: TGTGCCAGCAGACGGGGACAGAACACCGGGGAGCTGTTTTTT
CDR3: CASRRGQNTGELFF

J: TRBJ1-4
size: -
V: TRBV7-9
D: TRBD1
DNA: TGTGCCAGCAGCCCTCTGCGGACAGGGAAGGGGGAAAAACTGTTTTTT
CDR3: CASSPLRTGKGEKLFF

J: TRBJ2-5
size: once
V: TRBV29-1
D: -
DNA: TGCAGCGTTGTTGGGGGGGCCCAAGAGACCCAGTACTTC
CDR3: CSVVGGAQETQYF

J: TRBJ2-7
size: -
V: TRBV7-2
D: TRBD2
DNA: TGTGCCAGCAGTTCCGGGACTAGCGGTTCTAGCCTTGGGCACGAGCAGTACTTC
CDR3: CASSSGTSGSSLGHEQYF

J: TRBJ1-2
size: -
V: TRBV6-5
D: TRBD1
DNA: TGTGCCAGCAGACACCGGGACAGGGGGCATTATGGCTACACCTTC
CDR3: CASRHRDRGHYGYTF

J: TRBJ2-7
size: -
V: TRBV7-2
D: TRBD2
DNA: TGTGCCAGCAGCTTAAGAATAGCGGGACCATACGAGCAGTACTTC
CDR3: CASSLRIAGPYEQYF

J: TRBJ2-3
size: few
V: TRBV28
D: TRBD2
DNA: TGTGCCAGCAGTTATCAAGCGGGAGGAGGAAGCACAGATACGCAGTATTTT
CDR3: CASSYQAGGGSTDTQYF

J: TRBJ2-7
size: -
V: TRBV21-1
D: -
DNA: TGTGCCAGCAGCTCCGAGGAGAGCTCCTACGAGCAGTACTTC
CDR3: CASSSEESSYEQYF

J: TRBJ1-5
size: few
V: TRBV28
D: -
DNA: TGTGCCAGCAGTTTCAGTCAGCCCCAGCATTTT
CDR3: CASSFSQPQHF

J: TRBJ2-3
size: -
V: TRBV4-1
D: TRBD2
DNA: TGCGCCAGCAGCCAGGAGACTAGCGGGTGGGCAGATACGCAGTATTTT
CDR3: CASSQETSGWADTQYF

J: TRBJ2-1
size: few
V: TRBV6-1
D: TRBD2
DNA: TGTGCCAGCCTTAGAGCGGGAGAATACAATGAGCAGTTCTTC
CDR3: CASLRAGEYNEQFF

J: TRBJ2-7
size: -
V: TRBV4-2
D: TRBD2
DNA: TGTGCCAGCAGCCAAGGGGCACTAGCGGGATCCTACGAGCAGTACTTC
CDR3: CASSQGALAGSYEQYF

J: TRBJ2-7
size: -
V: TRBV5-4
D: -
DNA: TGTGCCAGCAGAAGGTCTAGCGCAAACTACGAGCAGTACTTC
CDR3: CASRRSSANYEQYF

J: TRBJ1-2
size: -
V: TRBV4-3
D: TRBD1
DNA: TGCGCCAGCAGCCGCGGAGACAGGGTGTCTGGCTACACCTTC
CDR3: CASSRGDRVSGYTF

J: TRBJ2-7
size: -
V: TRBV7-6
D: -
DNA: TGTGCCAGCAGCTTGTCCGGACAAGGAGGGACCTACGAGCAGTACTTC
CDR3: CASSLSGQGGTYEQYF

J: TRBJ1-1
size: few
V: TRBV28
D: TRBD1
DNA: TGTGCCAGCACGAGTTCTCCATACAGGGGAGTAGACACTGAAGCTTTCTTT
CDR3: CASTSSPYRGVDTEAFF

J: TRBJ2-7
size: -
V: TRBV18
D: -
DNA: TGTGCCAGCTCACCACTACTTGACAGATACGAGCAGTACTTC
CDR3: CASSPLLDRYEQYF

J: TRBJ2-5
size: few
V: TRBV7-2
D: TRBD1
DNA: TGTGCCAGCAGCTTAGTAGAAGCAGGGGGCCCTGTATGGCAAGAGACCCAGTACTTC
CDR3: CASSLVEAGGPVWQETQYF

J: TRBJ2-1
size: -
V: TRBV27
D: TRBD2
DNA: TGTGCCAGCAGTTTAGCGGGAGGGCCAAGGTTGGAGCAGTTCTTC
CDR3: CASSLAGGPRLEQFF

J: TRBJ2-5
size: -
V: TRBV7-2
D: TRBD2
DNA: TGTGCCAGCAGCAAAAGGACTAGCGCGCAAGAGACCCAGTACTTC
CDR3: CASSKRTSAQETQYF

J: TRBJ2-5
size: few
V: TRBV5-1
D: -
DNA: TGCGCCAGCAGCTTGGGCCGGGGAGAGACCCAGTACTTC
CDR3: CASSLGRGETQYF

J: TRBJ2-1
size: -
V: TRBV30
D: -
DNA: TGTGCCTGGATTCCCTTCTCCTACAATGAGCAGTTCTTC
CDR3: CAWIPFSYNEQFF

J: TRBJ2-1
size: -
V: TRBV2
D: -
DNA: TGTGCCAGCAGGTTCGCCGGGAATGAGCAGTTCTTC
CDR3: CASRFAGNEQFF

J: TRBJ2-2
size: -
V: TRBV6-1
D: TRBD2
DNA: TGTGCCATCGGGGGACTAGCCCCCTCCCGCGGGGAGCTGTTTTTT
CDR3: CAIGGLAPSRGELFF

J: TRBJ1-5
size: -
V: TRBV28
D: TRBD1
DNA: TGTGCCAGCAACAGGGGCGGGAGCAATCAGCCCCAGCATTTT
CDR3: CASNRGGSNQPQHF